A single sample gave rise to the 31 T cell receptor beta chains below, sequenced in a study of blood T cell repertoires in COVID-19. Using immunoSEQ multiplex PCR, the repertoire was profiled, and TCRdb retains in-frame clones only, with some absent. Of about 190,000 clones listed, roughly nine tenths are singletons. Specimen: peripheral blood. The receptors derive from a man aged 25-45 years with acute or convalescent COVID-19.

The V gene is TRBV5-4, the J gene TRBJ2-3; possible D gene TRBD2, 5 bases. Germline lookup yields CDR1 SGHNT and CDR2 YYREEE (reference sequence). The V and J ends lost 0 bases and 0 bases respectively, with 14 bases between them. This CDR3 is 17 amino acids long. CDR3 sequence reads: CASSLVLAASSTDTQYF. The DNA of the CDR3 is TGTGCCAGCAGCTTGGTCCTAGCTGCTTCTAGCACAGATACGCAGTATTTT.

This clone was picked up one time. This rearrangement joins TRBV11-3 to TRBJ2-1; TRBD2 is a possible D gene (6 bases). CDR1 is SGHNT and CDR2 is YENEEA in the germline V gene. V was cut by 5 bases and J by 9 bases, with 17 bases left in between. The CDR3 is 14 amino acids. The CDR3 sequence: CASSQDYLWGEQFF. DNA of the CDR3: TGTGCCAGCAGCCAGGACTATCTCTGGGGTGAGCAGTTCTTC.

The rearrangement links TRBV5-1 to TRBJ1-1; D gene ambiguous. Trimming removed 0 bases at V and 3 bases at J, with 6 bases between. The CDR3 covers 13 residues. CDR1 SGHRS and CDR2 YFSETQ come from the germline V gene. CDR3 bases: TGCGCCAGCAGCTTGGATCTCTACACTGAAGCTTTCTTT. Translation: CASSLDLYTEAFF.

The count of this clone is one. This chain connects TRBV7-6 to TRBJ2-1, with a tentative D call TRBD1 (5 bases). Germline V lookup: CDR1 SGHVS, CDR2 FNYEAQ. The CDR3 sequence is 16 residues long. Trimming removed 5 bases from V and 4 bases from J, with 18 bases in between. This CDR3 is CASSGYRSVGYNEQFF. The CDR3 coding sequence is TGTGCCAGCAGCGGATACAGGTCGGTGGGGTACAATGAGCAGTTCTTC.

Here the CDR3 DNA reads TGCGCCAGCAGCTTGTACAGCCCGACCGGGGAGCTGTTTTTT. It encodes CASSLYSPTGELFF. V usage is TRBV5-1 and J usage is TRBJ2-2, with D unresolved. The CDR3 is 14 amino acids. Trimming took off 1 base at V and 5 bases at J, with 9 bases between the two ends. Germline assignment: CDR1 SGHRS and CDR2 YFSETQ.

This clone was seen just once. The chain is built from TRBV28 and TRBJ1-5, with 9 nucleotides matching TRBD1. Per the germline V gene, CDR1 is MDHEN and CDR2 is SYDVKM. V shed 6 bases and J 5 bases; nucleotides not matched to a gene: 11. The CDR3 spans 16 residues. The CDR3 loop reads CASSPMDRGPHQPQHF. DNA of the CDR3: TGTGCCAGCAGCCCTATGGACAGGGGCCCTCATCAGCCCCAGCATTTT. The variable domain in full, with the rest retrieved from reference TRBV28 and TRBJ1-5, is DVKVTQSSRYLVKRTGEKVFLECVQDMDHENMFWYRQDPGLGLRLIYFSYDVKMKEKGDIPEGYSVSREKKERFSLILESASTNQTSMYLCASSPMDRGPHQPQHFGDGTRLSIL.

The CDR3 DNA sequence: TGCGCCAGCAGCCCCCGCCGGGATCTTAACTATGGCTACACCTTC. Translation gives CASSPRRDLNYGYTF. V usage is TRBV5-1 and J usage is TRBJ1-2, with D unresolved. This CDR3 has 15 residues. Germline-derived CDR1 and CDR2 are SGHRS and YFSETQ. V dropped 4 bases and J dropped 1 base, with 14 bases sitting between them.

The chain uses TRBV28 and TRBJ1-5; 7 nucleotides agree with TRBD1. The germline CDR1 and CDR2 sequences are MDHEN and SYDVKM. The CDR3 contains 17 residues. The V segment lost 5 bases and the J segment 0 bases; nucleotides outside the gene matches: 10. The CDR3 spells CASSQTGNNYSNQPQHF. The CDR3, as DNA: TGTGCCAGCAGTCAGACAGGGAACAACTATAGCAATCAGCCCCAGCATTTT.

The chain carries TRBV28 and TRBJ1-1; D gene uncertain. Trimming stripped 5 bases from V and 5 bases from J, with 18 bases between. The CDR3 consists of 15 residues. Germline V gene sequence: CDR1 MDHEN, CDR2 SYDVKM. The CDR3 bases are TGTGCCAGCAGTCCCTGGGAGGGCCTGAGAACTGAAGCTTTCTTT. Translation: CASSPWEGLRTEAFF.

The chain links TRBV10-3 to TRBJ2-1, with D possibly being TRBD2 (6 bases). V lost 6 bases, J lost 5 bases, and 14 bases lay in between. The CDR3 extends over 14 amino acids. Germline V gene lookup returns CDR1 ENHRY and CDR2 SYGVKD. The CDR3 DNA sequence: TGTGCCATCAGGGCGCGGGACCGAGACAATGAGCAGTTCTTC. Its translation is CAIRARDRDNEQFF.

This CDR3 reads CASSLGGGADTQYF. CDR3 nucleotide sequence: TGTGCCAGCAGTTTAGGGGGAGGTGCAGATACGCAGTATTTT. The J gene is TRBJ2-3, the V gene TRBV27, with D tentatively TRBD2 (6 bases). This CDR3 region has 14 residues. The germline CDR1 and CDR2 sequences are MNHEY and SMNVEV (reference sequence). Trimming shortened V by 2 bases and J by 4 bases, and 10 bases separated the two germline ends.

The rearrangement uses TRBV24-1 and TRBJ2-1; 10 positions agree with TRBD1. Germline V lookup: CDR1 KGHDR, CDR2 SFDVKD. The V gene end was trimmed by 4 bases and the J gene end by 1 base; junction bases not matched to a gene: 9. The CDR3 runs 18 residues. The CDR3, as DNA: TGTGCCACCAGTGAAAGACAGGGGGCGTGGGGGTCCTACAATGAGCAGTTCTTC. The encoded protein is CATSERQGAWGSYNEQFF.

The J gene is TRBJ2-5, the V gene TRBV6-5, with D possibly TRBD1 on 5 matching bases. Trimming took 6 bases from V and 9 from J, leaving 14 bases between them. CDR1 and CDR2 from the germline V gene are MNHEY and SVGAGI. The CDR3 runs to 12 residues. The CDR3, as DNA: TGTGCCAGCAGCCCAGGGAAAGGGGCCCAGTACTTC. It codes for CASSPGKGAQYF.

The V gene is TRBV18, the J gene TRBJ2-2, with 7 nucleotides matching TRBD2. Germline-derived CDR1 and CDR2 are KGHSH and LQKENI. J was trimmed by 4 bases and V by 2 bases; bases with no gene match: 7. The CDR3 totals 16 residues. Here the CDR3 reads CASSPSFGRTTGELFF. The CDR3 DNA follows: TGTGCCAGCTCACCAAGCTTCGGGAGGACCACCGGGGAGCTGTTTTTT.

The rearrangement links TRBV9 to TRBJ2-7; possible D gene TRBD2, 6 bases. The CDR3 has 14 amino acids. CDR1 SGDLS and CDR2 YYNGEE come from the germline V gene. V lost 2 bases, J lost 2 bases, and 11 bases lay in between. CDR3 nucleotide sequence: TGTGCCAGCAGCGTTGGGCGGGGAACCTACGAGCAGTACTTC. It specifies CASSVGRGTYEQYF.

This rearrangement joins TRBV21-1 to TRBJ1-3. TRBV21-1 is given as a pseudogene. This CDR3 contains 13 residues. The CDR3 protein is CASSKGSSSTIYF. The CDR3 region has the DNA TGTGCCAGCAGCAAAGGTAGTTCCTCCACCATATATTTT.

The J gene is TRBJ1-2, the V gene TRBV18; the D is unclear. V was clipped by 3 bases and J by 7 bases, with 15 bases between them. The CDR3 extends over 14 amino acids. In germline, CDR1 is KGHSH, CDR2 LQKENI. The CDR3 DNA is TGTGCCAGCTCACCGACGACGGACTCGACTGGCTACACCTTC. This translates into CASSPTTDSTGYTF.

The chain links TRBV20-1 to TRBJ1-2; D not resolved. In germline, CDR1 is DFQATT, CDR2 SNEGSKA (reference sequence). Trimming stripped 6 bases from V and 5 bases from J, with 7 bases between. This CDR3 contains 10 residues. CDR3: CSADLYGYTF. The CDR3, as DNA: TGCAGTGCCGACTTATATGGCTACACCTTC.

The chain couples TRBV5-4 to TRBJ2-5, with 9 bases that match TRBD1. The germline gives CDR1 SGHNT, CDR2 YYREEE (reference sequence). This CDR3 region has 14 residues. Germline trimming cut 4 bases from V and 5 bases from J; bases unmatched to any gene: 6. DNA for the CDR3: TGTGCCAGCAGCCTACAGGGGGCGCGGGAGACCCAGTACTTC. Protein sequence: CASSLQGARETQYF.

The rearrangement links TRBV19 to TRBJ2-5; 9 bases fit TRBD2. The CDR3 runs to 13 residues. V shed 8 bases, J shed 4 bases, and the junction held 5 bases outside the gene matches. Germline CDR1 and CDR2: LNHDA and SQIVND (reference sequence). The CDR3 region is CASSAGGLETQYF. The CDR3 DNA reads TGTGCCAGTTCAGCGGGAGGTTTAGAGACCCAGTACTTC.

V is TRBV5-8 and J is TRBJ1-3, with 9 nucleotides matching TRBD1. Germline loops: CDR1 SGHTS, CDR2 YDEGEE. This CDR3 is 16 amino acids long. The V and J ends lost 4 bases and 8 bases, in that order; junction bases with no gene match: 13. The CDR3, as DNA: TGTGCCAGCAGCATTCCGCGGGACAGGGCTTCGGACACCATATATTTT. Its protein product is CASSIPRDRASDTIYF.

This chain joins TRBV27 and TRBJ2-2; tentatively, D is TRBD2 (6 bases). The ends were cut back, 2 bases at V and 8 bases at J, with 12 bases in the middle. Germline V gene sequence: CDR1 MNHEY, CDR2 SMNVEV (reference sequence). This CDR3 contains 14 residues. This CDR3 is CASSLQLARGELFF. The DNA for the CDR3 is TGTGCCAGCAGTTTACAACTAGCCAGGGGGGAGCTGTTTTTT.

V usage is TRBV19 and J usage is TRBJ2-7, with D possibly matching TRBD1 (6 bases). Looked up from germline, CDR1 is LNHDA and CDR2 is SQIVND (reference sequence). The ends were cut back, 3 bases at V and 6 bases at J, with 18 bases in the middle. The CDR3 has 15 amino acids. The DNA of the CDR3 is TGTGCCAGTAGTATTCGACCCCAGGGACAAGGCGAGCAGTACTTC. Its protein is CASSIRPQGQGEQYF. Based on the CDR3 plus reference TRBV19 and TRBJ2-7, the full variable domain is DGGITQSPKYLFRKEGQNVTLSCEQNLNHDAMYWYRQDPGQGLRLIYYSQIVNDFQKGDIAEGYSVSREKKESFPLTVTSAQKNPTAFYLCASSIRPQGQGEQYFGPGTRLTVT.

V and J are TRBV5-1 and TRBJ2-3; 13 bases agree with TRBD2. After removal of 4 bases from V and 2 bases from J, the junction contained 10 bases not matched to a gene. The CDR3 loop spans 18 amino acids. Germline V lookup: CDR1 SGHRS, CDR2 YFSETQ. CDR3 region: CASSRGTSGATLTDTQYF. Written as DNA, the CDR3 is TGCGCCAGCAGCAGAGGGACTAGCGGGGCGACCCTCACAGATACGCAGTATTTT.

The chain uses TRBV19 and TRBJ1-1; 7 bases match TRBD1. The CDR3 extends over 15 amino acids. J gave up 5 bases and V 1 base, and 7 bases lay outside the gene matches. Germline-derived CDR1 and CDR2 are LNHDA and SQIVND (reference sequence). CDR3 region: CASSIVQGLGTEAFF. The CDR3 nucleotides are TGTGCCAGTAGTATAGTACAGGGGTTAGGGACTGAAGCTTTCTTT.

The rearrangement uses TRBV5-1 and TRBJ2-4, with D maybe TRBD1 (6 bases). Germline loops: CDR1 SGHRS, CDR2 YFSETQ. V gave up 0 bases and J gave up 5 bases, with 12 bases separating them. The CDR3 covers 15 residues. The CDR3 sequence: CASSLVGGQENIQYF. The CDR3 DNA is TGCGCCAGCAGCTTGGTTGGGGGCCAGGAAAACATTCAGTACTTC.

The rearrangement joins TRBV18 to TRBJ1-5, with D possibly matching TRBD1 (6 bases). This CDR3 has 13 amino acids. Trimming took 6 bases from V and 4 from J, leaving 10 bases between them. Per germline, CDR1 KGHSH and CDR2 LQKENI. CDR3 nucleotides: TGTGCCAGCTCGCTTCAGGGGAATCAGCCCCAGCATTTT. Translating gives CASSLQGNQPQHF. The variable domain in full, completed from reference TRBV18 and TRBJ1-5, reads NAGVMQNPRHLVRRRGQEARLRCSPMKGHSHVYWYRQLPEEGLKFMVYLQKENIIDESGMPKERFSAEFPKEGPSILRIQQVVRGDSAAYFCASSLQGNQPQHFGDGTRLSIL.

The chain links TRBV7-2 to TRBJ1-2; 8 bases fit TRBD1. V gave up 4 bases and J gave up 4 bases; unmatched junction bases: 8. The CDR3 sequence is 15 residues long. Looked up from germline, CDR1 is SGHTA and CDR2 is FQGNSA. CDR3 coding DNA: TGTGCCAGCAGCTCTAGGACAGGGTGGAGCTATGGCTACACCTTC. Protein sequence: CASSSRTGWSYGYTF.

In DNA, the CDR3 is TGTGCCAGCAGCTTGGGACAGGGCGTAGATACGCAGTATTTT. It translates to CASSLGQGVDTQYF. This chain joins TRBV5-6 and TRBJ2-3; 7 nucleotides line up with TRBD1. V dropped 0 bases and J dropped 5; count of bases not matched to a gene: 3. This CDR3 contains 14 residues. Germline V gene lookup returns CDR1 SGHDT and CDR2 YYEEEE.

This clone was recorded only once. The J gene is TRBJ2-1, the V gene TRBV28; D might be TRBD1 (6 bases). Trimming left V 5 bases short and J 1 base short, with 12 bases between. Germline V gene lookup returns CDR1 MDHEN and CDR2 SYDVKM. This CDR3 comprises 15 residues. In nucleotides, the CDR3 is TGTGCCAGCAGTCCTCAGAGGGGGTCCTACAATGAGCAGTTCTTC. Amino acid sequence: CASSPQRGSYNEQFF.

The V call is TRBV7-3, the J call TRBJ2-2, with 10 bases identical to TRBD2. Germline CDR1 reads SGHTA; CDR2 reads FQGTGA. The CDR3 contains 17 residues. The V segment lost 0 bases and the J segment 5 bases; nucleotides outside the gene matches: 6. The CDR3 loop is CASSLTKPGLATGELFF. Written as DNA, the CDR3 is TGTGCCAGCAGCTTAACAAAACCGGGACTAGCGACCGGGGAGCTGTTTTTT. The variable domain in full, with the rest retrieved from reference TRBV7-3 and TRBJ2-2, is GAGVSQTPSNKVTEKGKYVELRCDPISGHTALYWYRQSLGQGPEFLIYFQGTGAADDSGLPNDRFFAVRPEGSVSTLKIQRTERGDSAVYLCASSLTKPGLATGELFFGEGSRLTVL.